This passage covers 24 T cell receptor beta chains from one sample sequenced in a study of blood T cell repertoires in COVID-19. Assay used: immunoSEQ multiplex PCR; TCRdb lists only in-frame clones, some missing. The sample holds around 170,000 clones, around 77% seen once. Material: peripheral blood. These receptors came from an older man with active or convalescent COVID-19.

The chain couples TRBV6-5 to TRBJ2-7; 8 bases match TRBD2. CDR3 length: 16 residues. CDR1 MNHEY and CDR2 SVGAGI come from the germline V gene. Trimming took 0 bases from V and 2 from J; bases not matched to a gene: 6. The CDR3 here is CASSYSRAGAAYEQYF. The CDR3, as DNA: TGTGCCAGCAGTTACTCGAGAGCGGGGGCCGCCTACGAGCAGTACTTC.

V gene TRBV15 combines with J gene TRBJ1-5; weak D call: TRBD1 (5 bases). Germline V CDR1 and CDR2: LNHNV, YYDKDF (reference sequence). This CDR3 comprises 15 residues. Trimming left V 5 bases short and J 5 bases short, with 16 bases between. The DNA for the CDR3 is TGTGCCACCAGCGAGTGGGGGGGGAGCCATCAGCCCCAGCATTTT. Protein sequence: CATSEWGGSHQPQHF.

The chain recombines TRBV7-6 with TRBJ2-5; TRBD2 agrees at 8 bases. The CDR3 covers 15 residues. Trimming took 4 bases from V and 3 from J; bases not matched to a gene: 7. Looked up from germline, CDR1 is SGHVS and CDR2 is FNYEAQ. DNA of the CDR3: TGTGCCAGCAGCTCCACGACTAGCGCGGAAGAGACCCAGTACTTC. This codes for CASSSTTSAEETQYF.

This chain connects TRBV6-5 to TRBJ1-5; TRBD1 aligns across 10 bases. Germline loops: CDR1 MNHEY, CDR2 SVGAGI. This CDR3 has 14 amino acids. The V and J ends lost 8 bases and 6 bases, in that order; junction bases with no gene match: 7. CDR3 amino acids: CASGRTGGSQPQHF. Written as DNA, the CDR3 is TGTGCCAGCGGTAGGACAGGGGGTAGTCAGCCCCAGCATTTT.

This sequence joins TRBV6-5 and TRBJ2-5, with TRBD1 identical over 8 bases. The CDR3 is 13 amino acids. Germline V CDR1 and CDR2: MNHEY, SVGAGI. V lost 6 bases to trimming and J lost 4 bases; unmatched junction nucleotides: 4. The CDR3 region is CASSTDRGETQYF. In DNA, the CDR3 is TGTGCCAGCAGCACCGACAGGGGAGAGACCCAGTACTTC.

The V call is TRBV7-2, the J call TRBJ2-1; 7 nucleotides match TRBD2. The CDR3 spans 16 residues. The V and J ends lost 4 bases and 0 bases, in that order; junction bases with no gene match: 6. CDR1 and CDR2 from the germline V gene are SGHTA and FQGNSA. CDR3: CASSSEAGYSYNEQFF. For the CDR3, the DNA is TGTGCCAGCAGCTCCGAAGCGGGGTACTCCTACAATGAGCAGTTCTTC. Using reference TRBV7-2 and TRBJ2-1 for the parts outside the CDR3, the full variable domain is GAGVSQSPSNKVTEKGKDVELRCDPISGHTALYWYRQSLGQGLEFLIYFQGNSAPDKSGLPSDRFSAERTGGSVSTLTIQRTQQEDSAVYLCASSSEAGYSYNEQFFGPGTRLTVL.

The chain carries TRBV5-1 and TRBJ2-1, with D possibly TRBD2 on 5 matching bases. Germline CDR1 reads SGHRS; CDR2 reads YFSETQ. V lost 4 bases and J lost 7, with 21 bases in between. This CDR3 has 16 residues. In DNA form, the CDR3 reads TGCGCCAGCAGCCCGGGGAGTCAGGCGCTTCAGAATGAGCAGTTCTTC. Protein product: CASSPGSQALQNEQFF. Full variable domain (remainder filled in from reference TRBV5-1 and TRBJ2-1): KAGVTQTPRYLIKTRGQQVTLSCSPISGHRSVSWYQQTPGQGLQFLFEYFSETQRNKGNFPGRFSGRQFSNSRSEMNVSTLELGDSALYLCASSPGSQALQNEQFFGPGTRLTVL.

The rearrangement uses TRBV27 and TRBJ1-2; D is ambiguous. V was cut by 3 bases and J by 8 bases, with 10 bases left in between. In germline, CDR1 is MNHEY, CDR2 SMNVEV (reference sequence). This CDR3 contains 12 residues. The CDR3: CASSLEQKGYTF. DNA of the CDR3: TGTGCCAGCAGTTTGGAGCAGAAGGGCTACACCTTC.

The chain links TRBV7-2 to TRBJ1-1; 7 positions match TRBD1. With V trimmed by 5 bases and J by 9 bases, 9 bases remained unmatched. The CDR3 consists of 13 residues. Germline CDR1 and CDR2: SGHTA and FQGNSA. CDR3: CASSIPGQRKAFF. In DNA, the CDR3 is TGTGCCAGCAGCATCCCGGGACAGAGGAAAGCTTTCTTT.

The V and J genes are TRBV7-9 and TRBJ2-3, with 7 bases fitting TRBD1. This CDR3 spans 15 amino acids. The J segment lost 6 bases and the V segment lost 0 bases, leaving 6 bases of the junction unmatched. Per germline, CDR1 SEHNR and CDR2 FQNEAQ (reference sequence). The CDR3 nucleotides read TGTGCCAGCAGCTTAGCAGGGGGCCGGATGGATACGCAGTATTTT. It yields the protein CASSLAGGRMDTQYF. Full variable domain (missing parts from reference TRBV7-9 and TRBJ2-3): DTGVSQNPRHKITKRGQNVTFRCDPISEHNRLYWYRQTLGQGPEFLTYFQNEAQLEKSRLLSDRFSAERPKGSFSTLEIQRTEQGDSAMYLCASSLAGGRMDTQYFGPGTRLTVL.

This clone showed up just once. V is TRBV6-6 and J is TRBJ2-2; D is undetermined. This CDR3 has 13 amino acids. Germline V CDR1 and CDR2: MNHNY, SVGAGI (reference sequence). With 6 bases removed from V and 3 bases from J, the gap between germline ends came to 8 bases. The CDR3 loop is CASSAQDTGELFF. CDR3 nucleotide sequence: TGTGCCAGCAGCGCACAAGACACCGGGGAGCTGTTTTTT.

This chain joins TRBV9 and TRBJ2-3; TRBD2 aligns across 8 bases. V lost 7 bases and J lost 0; bases outside the gene matches: 10. CDR1 is SGDLS and CDR2 is YYNGEE in the germline V gene. This CDR3 spans 16 amino acids. DNA of the CDR3: TGTGCCAGCGGACCAACTAGCGGCGCTAGCACAGATACGCAGTATTTT. As protein: CASGPTSGASTDTQYF.

This chain connects TRBV27 to TRBJ1-5, with D possibly being TRBD1 (5 bases). Germline CDR1 MNHEY, CDR2 SMNVEV (reference sequence). Trimming stripped 1 base from V and 3 bases from J, with 7 bases between. The CDR3 is made up of 14 amino acids. CDR3 sequence reads: CASSLLGVNQPQHF. In DNA form, the CDR3 reads TGTGCCAGCAGTTTATTAGGGGTCAATCAGCCCCAGCATTTT.

The chain recombines TRBV27 with TRBJ2-7, with 7 bases fitting TRBD2. The trim removed 6 bases at V and 5 bases at J, leaving 7 bases unmatched. CDR1 MNHEY and CDR2 SMNVEV come from the germline V gene (reference sequence). This CDR3 has 13 amino acids. The CDR3 DNA sequence: TGTGCCAGCAGGGGGGGGAACCTAAACGAGCAGTACTTC. Translating it yields CASRGGNLNEQYF.

This clone was observed a handful of times. At the DNA level, this CDR3 is encoded by other sequences in the same sample as well. V gene TRBV18 combines with J gene TRBJ1-1; 8 positions agree with TRBD1. Germline V gene sequence: CDR1 KGHSH, CDR2 LQKENI. The length of the CDR3 is 13 residues. Germline trimming cut 6 bases from V and 2 bases from J; bases unmatched to any gene: 2. In DNA, the CDR3 is TGTGCCAGCTCGGGACAGGCTAACACTGAAGCTTTCTTT. Its protein product is CASSGQANTEAFF.

This chain connects TRBV12-3 or TRBV12-4 to TRBJ2-3; D perhaps matches TRBD2 (5 bases). Trimming took off 2 bases at V and 3 bases at J, with 6 bases between the two ends. The CDR3 consists of 13 residues. The CDR3 bases are TGTGCCAGCAGTTTAATAGCGACAGATACGCAGTATTTT. Translating it yields CASSLIATDTQYF.

The V call is TRBV11-2, the J call TRBJ1-4; D gene unclear. CDR3 length equals 15 residues. Between the trimmed V and J ends, which lost 5 bases and 3 bases, there was a span of 13 bases. The germline V gene has CDR1 SGHAT and CDR2 FQNNGV. In DNA form, the CDR3 reads TGTGCCAGCAGCGTCCTGGACTTCCCTAATGAAAAACTGTTTTTT. Translating gives CASSVLDFPNEKLFF.

The V gene is TRBV19, the J gene TRBJ2-7; TRBD1 is a possible D gene (5 bases). The CDR3 length is 14 residues. Trimming pared 2 bases from V and 0 bases from J, leaving 8 bases between. CDR1 is LNHDA and CDR2 is SQIVND in the germline V gene (reference sequence). For the CDR3, the DNA is TGTGCCAGTAGTATACCGACAGTCTCCTACGAGCAGTACTTC. This encodes CASSIPTVSYEQYF.

The gene calls are TRBV6-2 or TRBV6-3 and TRBJ1-1; tentative D call: TRBD1 (5 bases). Trimming cost V 4 bases and J 5 bases, with 11 bases left between them. CDR3 length equals 13 residues. Germline lookup yields CDR1 MNHEY and CDR2 SVGEGT. The CDR3 nucleotides read TGTGCCAGCAGTTGGGTCAGGGAAACTGAAGCTTTCTTT. Protein sequence: CASSWVRETEAFF.

The V gene is TRBV3-1 (or the pseudogene TRBV3-2), the J gene TRBJ2-3; D is ambiguous. The V end lost 0 bases, the J end lost 6 bases, and 10 bases lay between the germline ends. CDR3 length: 14 amino acids. Germline V CDR1 and CDR2: LGHDT, YNNKEL (reference sequence). DNA for the CDR3: TGTGCCAGCAGCCAAGATTTATCCCAGGATACGCAGTATTTT. Protein: CASSQDLSQDTQYF.

This chain connects TRBV2 to TRBJ2-7; TRBD2 matches at 8 bases. The CDR3 has 14 amino acids. CDR1 and CDR2 (germline): SNHLY, FYNNEI. Trimming removed 7 bases from V and 2 bases from J; junction bases left unmatched: 7. The CDR3 DNA reads TGTGCCAGCAATTCGGGAGGGGCCCCCTACGAGCAGTACTTC. It yields the protein CASNSGGAPYEQYF.

This clone has a single count. This chain joins TRBV6-6 and TRBJ1-2; the D gene is possibly TRBD1 (5 bases). V gave up 4 bases and J gave up 5 bases, with 14 bases separating them. Germline lookup yields CDR1 MNHNY and CDR2 SVGAGI (reference sequence). The CDR3 has 14 amino acids. The CDR3: CASSSPPGTYGYTF. The CDR3 DNA sequence: TGTGCCAGCAGTTCCCCCCCTGGGACTTATGGCTACACCTTC.

The count of this clone is one. CDR3 in DNA: TGTGCCAGCAGCTTAGAGGGGACAGGCCCTGGGGCTGAAGCTTTCTTT. Encoded protein: CASSLEGTGPGAEAFF. The chain has TRBV7-9 and TRBJ1-1; TRBD1 agrees at 8 bases. The J segment lost 6 bases and the V segment lost 1 base, leaving 10 bases of the junction unmatched. Germline V gene sequence: CDR1 SEHNR, CDR2 FQNEAQ (reference sequence). This CDR3 has 16 residues.

The chain employs TRBV6-5 and TRBJ1-1, with TRBD1 matching over 10 bases. The CDR3 extends over 15 amino acids. Germline V CDR1 and CDR2: MNHEY, SVGAGI. The V gene end was trimmed by 6 bases and the J gene end by 3 bases; junction bases not matched to a gene: 7. The CDR3 sequence: CASSDRGRLDTEAFF. Here the CDR3 DNA reads TGTGCCAGCAGCGACAGGGGGCGTCTGGACACTGAAGCTTTCTTT.